This T cell receptor beta chain was sequenced for a study of Ad26.COV2.S vaccination and SARS-CoV-2 variants. Study information: Donor joined the COV1001 Ad26.COV2.S trial arm. The study gave Ad26.COV2.S intramuscularly, once or twice 56 days apart.

Broader study findings: It was found that vaccine and placebo recipients had similar non-spike TCR breadth. Total T cell responses, in the TCR breadth and depth analyses, may have been underestimated.

Points on this clone: Its specificity is not known.

Treatment meaning: roughly 19 received Ad26.COV2.S at low or high dose, single or two shots; several received placebo; per-sample allocation not given. Sampling was done on day 63 after the first vaccine or placebo injection. The CDR3 spans 17 residues. Trimming removed 0 bases at V and 0 bases at J, with 15 bases between. The V gene's germline CDR1 is SGDLS and CDR2 YYNGEE. TCRdb's table, derived via immunoSEQ multiplex PCR, lists solely in-frame clones and lacks some. The profile shows 300,000 to 400,000 clones, 86% of them singletons. The V gene is TRBV9, the J gene TRBJ1-2; D unresolved. This sample comprised peripheral blood, obtained in a trial of Ad26.COV2.S vaccine versus placebo. The source of this sequence is a person between 18 and 65 years old who received the Ad26.COV2.S COVID-19 vaccine or a placebo. The CDR3 nucleotides read TGTGCCAGCAGCGTAGTAGATGGGCGAACAGCTAACTATGGCTACACCTTC. It translates to CASSVVDGRTANYGYTF. Supplemented by reference TRBV9 and TRBJ1-2, the full variable domain reads DSGVTQTPKHLITATGQRVTLRCSPRSGDLSVYWYQQSLDQGLQFLIQYYNGEERAKGNILERFSAQQFPDLHSELNLSSLELGDSALYFCASSVVDGRTANYGYTFGSGTRLTVV.